Here is one TCR beta chain with its context. Which antigen it targets is not known. No much larger clone exists at a distance of one base, and base qualities are not known. The data originate from a study of CD8+ T cells in alopecia areata (dated by TCRdb to 2016 to 2019). For the wider study: Treated patients were enrolled in an open-label pilot trial of oral tofacitinib at 5 to 10 mg twice daily for moderate-to-severe alopecia areata. TCRbeta CDR3 regions were amplified by immunoSEQ multiplex PCR using 35 Vbeta forward and 13 Jbeta reverse primers. Human TCRbeta sequencing covered scalp tissue and sorted CD4+ and CD8+ peripheral blood T cells from patchy and totalis/universalis alopecia areata patients and healthy controls. Scalp clonality was compared among normal scalp (n=4), patchy alopecia areata scalp (n=8), and alopecia totalis/universalis scalp (n=8). Patients on tofacitinib were biopsied at baseline and after 4 and 24 weeks of treatment, and several of the patients also had a later scalp biopsy. Patients stayed on tofacitinib for 6 to 18 months and then had 6 months of follow-up off drug so that delayed response and recurrence could be assessed. RNA was extracted with the PAXgene miRNA kit for fixed scalp, the miRNeasy kit for PBMCs, and the RNeasy kit for mouse skin. The study used high-throughput TCRbeta sequencing to examine T cell clonal expansion in alopecia areata, in both the C3H/HeJ mouse model and human patients. Overall study outcomes, separate from this receptor: Scalp TCR repertoire analysis is complicated because resident alphabeta T cells in normal human skin are also sequenced, whereas mouse skin is dominated by gammadelta T cells. Lesional scalp, especially in alopecia totalis/universalis, showed higher clonality and more expanded CD8+ clones than normal scalp, suggesting antigenic drive. Compared with mice, TCR sequences shared between patients were less clear, possibly partly because of HLA diversity across the patient population.

Library preparation used the immunoSEQ multiplex PCR assay. RNA was extracted from all samples and reverse transcribed into cDNA, which served as template for TCR sequencing. SuperScript III was used for first-strand cDNA synthesis, primed with a 2:1 mix of oligo-dT and random hexamers. Amplification bias was assessed with a synthetic immune receptor repertoire, and residual bias was removed computationally. The paper's processing steps were these. Raw reads were preprocessed to remove errors, and CDR3 was defined by IMGT conventions from the conserved cysteine to phenylalanine. Clonality was calculated as 1 minus Shannon entropy normalized by log2 of the number of productive unique TCRs. CD4 or CD8 identity of scalp clones was inferred by cross-referencing scalp TCRbeta sequences with sorted blood CD4 and CD8 repertoires. Entries here come from immuneACCESS through TCRdb and include only in-frame sequences with V and J called. Some clones fail to appear in such tables; in the studies checked, an unresolved V gene covers under half of the shortfall, and the cause of the remainder is unknown. V and J calls plus clone size are reproduced from that table; the DNA served to infer D and trimming. The sample includes some 170,000 clones, with about 63% observed a single time. The ten largest clones add up to roughly 15% of the sample.

Trimming takes 0 bases from V and 8 bases from J, and the germline ends sit 11 bases apart. From the cysteine up to the phenylalanine, the CDR3 has a length of 13 residues. The only DNA kept is the CDR3, 39 bases in frame from the first base. CDR1 and CDR2, per the germline V gene (reference sequence), are GTSNPN and SVGIG. The time point label here, explained by the study, means: baseline before oral tofacitinib. Peripheral blood and lesional scalp punch biopsies were obtained from patients with alopecia areata. PBMCs were isolated by density centrifugation and stained for CD3, CD4 and CD8, after which CD4+ and CD8+ T cells were sorted on a FACSAria.

The chain is encoded by TRBV30 joined to TRBJ1-5; TRBD1 is perhaps the D gene, given 5 matching bases. The clonotype originates from a human donor with alopecia areata. Sequencing was performed on CD4+ T cells sorted from blood, taken at week 0. The nucleotide sequence reads TGTGCCTGGAGTGTAGGGGACGGGAAGCCCCAGCATTTT. The translation is CAWSVGDGKPQHF. The full variable domain, with segments outside the CDR3 supplied by the reference TRBV30 and TRBJ1-5 proteins, appears as SQTIHQWPATLVQPVGSPLSLECTVEGTSNPNLYWYRQAAGRGLQLLFYSVGIGQISSEVPQNLSASRPQDRQFILSSKKLLLSDSGFYLCAWSVGDGKPQHFGDGTRLSIL.